These 25 T cell receptor beta chains were all obtained from the same sample, sequenced in a study of blood T cell repertoires in COVID-19. Clones were read by immunoSEQ multiplex PCR, and TCRdb kept only the in-frame ones, dropping some. The sample has roughly 140,000 clones, about 85% seen once. The specimen sequenced was peripheral blood. The receptors were sampled from a woman in her seventies with acute or convalescent COVID-19.

The chain links TRBV19 to TRBJ1-4, with a possible D match to TRBD1 (5 bases). Between the trimmed V and J ends, which lost 6 bases and 5 bases, there was a span of 16 bases. The V gene's germline CDR1 is LNHDA and CDR2 SQIVND (reference sequence). This CDR3 is built from 15 residues. This CDR3 reads CASSDTGTSNEKLFF. In DNA, the CDR3 is TGTGCCAGTAGCGATACAGGAACTTCAAATGAAAAACTGTTTTTT.

The CDR3 is CASKDSAYSNQPQHF. The DNA of the CDR3 is TGTGCCAGTAAAGACAGCGCCTATAGCAATCAGCCCCAGCATTTT. J is TRBJ1-5 and V is TRBV19, with a tentative D call TRBD1 (5 bases). Deletions cut 7 bases from V and 0 bases from J, with 13 bases between. The CDR3 is made up of 15 amino acids. Germline V CDR1 and CDR2: LNHDA, SQIVND (reference sequence). The full variable domain, completed using reference TRBV19 and TRBJ1-5, is DGGITQSPKYLFRKEGQNVTLSCEQNLNHDAMYWYRQDPGQGLRLIYYSQIVNDFQKGDIAEGYSVSREKKESFPLTVTSAQKNPTAFYLCASKDSAYSNQPQHFGDGTRLSIL.

This clone was observed once. The V gene is TRBV5-1, the J gene TRBJ2-1, with a weak D call TRBD2 (6 bases). The CDR3 sequence is 15 residues long. V shed 0 bases and J shed 0 bases, with 7 bases lying between them. Germline values: CDR1 SGHRS, CDR2 YFSETQ. CDR3 sequence (DNA): TGCGCCAGCAGCTTGGAGGAGGGCTCCTACAATGAGCAGTTCTTC. This encodes CASSLEEGSYNEQFF. The full variable domain, in which reference TRBV5-1 and TRBJ2-1 provide the parts outside the CDR3, is KAGVTQTPRYLIKTRGQQVTLSCSPISGHRSVSWYQQTPGQGLQFLFEYFSETQRNKGNFPGRFSGRQFSNSRSEMNVSTLELGDSALYLCASSLEEGSYNEQFFGPGTRLTVL.

The chain uses TRBV7-2 and TRBJ2-2; TRBD2 matches 10 bases. Per the germline V gene, CDR1 is SGHTA and CDR2 is FQGNSA. V lost 4 bases, J lost 2 bases, and 1 base stayed unmatched. The CDR3 is 15 amino acids. CDR3 nucleotide sequence: TGTGCCAGCAGCTCTAGCGGGGGAAACACCGGGGAGCTGTTTTTT. The encoded protein is CASSSSGGNTGELFF.

The V call is TRBV28, the J call TRBJ1-5, with 9 bases identical to TRBD1. Unmatched junction bases numbered 5, after V lost 5 bases and J lost 3 bases. Germline-derived CDR1 and CDR2 are MDHEN and SYDVKM. This CDR3 has 15 amino acids. CDR3 in amino acids: CASSKTGGYNQPQHF. The CDR3 DNA is TGTGCCAGCAGTAAAACAGGGGGCTACAATCAGCCCCAGCATTTT.

The chain uses TRBV7-9 and TRBJ1-2; D gene ambiguous. This CDR3 has 14 residues. Trimming left V 1 base short and J 2 bases short, with 8 bases between. Looked up from germline, CDR1 is SEHNR and CDR2 is FQNEAQ (reference sequence). CDR3 residues: CASSLVTGNYGYTF. The CDR3, as DNA: TGTGCCAGCAGCTTAGTAACGGGGAACTATGGCTACACCTTC.

The chain couples TRBV11-2 to TRBJ2-2; D gene uncertain. The CDR3 runs 13 residues. CDR1 SGHAT and CDR2 FQNNGV come from the germline V gene. V dropped 5 bases and J dropped 5 bases, with 9 bases sitting between them. Here the CDR3 reads CASSPVPTGELFF. The CDR3 coding sequence is TGTGCCAGCAGCCCAGTTCCAACCGGGGAGCTGTTTTTT.

The gene calls are TRBV2 and TRBJ1-5; D ambiguous. The CDR3 consists of 16 residues. CDR1 is SNHLY, CDR2 FYNNEI, per germline. The V end was cut by 5 bases, the J end by 0 bases, with 14 bases between. The CDR3 sequence: CASSSRPTGSNQPQHF. CDR3 nucleotides: TGTGCCAGCAGTTCACGCCCCACGGGTAGCAATCAGCCCCAGCATTTT. Full variable domain (missing parts from reference TRBV2 and TRBJ1-5): EPEVTQTPSHQVTQMGQEVILRCVPISNHLYFYWYRQILGQKVEFLVSFYNNEISEKSEIFDDQFSVERPDGSNFTLKIRSTKLEDSAMYFCASSSRPTGSNQPQHFGDGTRLSIL.

The J gene is TRBJ2-7, the V gene TRBV5-5; 7 bases fit TRBD2. Unmatched junction bases numbered 7, after V lost 2 bases and J lost 5 bases. Germline CDR1 SGHKS, CDR2 YYEKEE (reference sequence). The CDR3 is 14 amino acids. The CDR3: CASSFRDYPDEQYF. The CDR3 DNA reads TGTGCCAGCAGCTTCCGGGACTATCCCGACGAGCAGTACTTC. The full variable domain, rest sourced from reference TRBV5-5 and TRBJ2-7, is DAGVTQSPTHLIKTRGQQVTLRCSPISGHKSVSWYQQVLGQGPQFIFQYYEKEERGRGNFPDRFSARQFPNYSSELNVNALLLGDSALYLCASSFRDYPDEQYFGPGTRLTVT.

This clone appeared once. V gene TRBV6-1 combines with J gene TRBJ2-7; unclear D gene. The CDR3 runs to 15 residues. The germline V and J ends were trimmed by 1 base and 2 bases, with 12 bases remaining between them. Per germline, CDR1 MNHNS and CDR2 SASEGT. CDR3 protein: CASSEGRTPAYEQYV. CDR3 coding DNA: TGTGCCAGCAGTGAAGGTCGTACACCCGCCTACGAGCAGTACGTC.

The genes are TRBV6-5 and TRBJ1-1; D is perhaps TRBD1 (5 bases). The CDR3 spans 12 residues. V was shortened by 11 bases and J by 6 bases, with 16 bases between the two germline ends. Germline V CDR1 and CDR2: MNHEY, SVGAGI. CDR3 DNA sequence: TGTGCCCACGCCAGGGTCTCCCCTGAAGCTTTCTTT. It is translated as CAHARVSPEAFF.

The chain joins TRBV19 to TRBJ2-4, with a weak D call TRBD2 (7 bases). Trimming cost V 5 bases and J 0 bases, with 11 bases left between them. The CDR3 runs to 15 residues. In germline, CDR1 is LNHDA, CDR2 SQIVND (reference sequence). The CDR3 nucleotides read TGTGCCAGTAGTGGGGGGGCATTAGCCAAAAACATTCAGTACTTC. Its translation is CASSGGALAKNIQYF.

The chain recombines TRBV30 with TRBJ1-2; the D is unclear. The V end lost 0 bases, the J end lost 0 bases, and 5 bases lay between the germline ends. In germline, CDR1 is GTSNPN, CDR2 SVGIG (reference sequence). The CDR3 extends over 13 amino acids. The CDR3 region has the DNA TGTGCCTGGAGTGTAACAGCTAACTATGGCTACACCTTC. The encoded protein is CAWSVTANYGYTF.

The rearrangement uses TRBV27 and TRBJ2-5, with 8 bases lining up with TRBD2. V shed 1 base, J shed 1 base, and the junction held 5 bases outside the gene matches. The CDR3 consists of 16 residues. In germline, CDR1 is MNHEY, CDR2 SMNVEV (reference sequence). The chain's CDR3 is CASSLLVSGAQETQYF. The CDR3 bases are TGTGCCAGCAGTTTATTGGTTAGCGGGGCCCAAGAGACCCAGTACTTC.

This chain joins TRBV19 and TRBJ1-6; possible D gene TRBD1, 6 bases. This CDR3 region has 19 residues. V dropped 5 bases and J dropped 4 bases, with 24 bases sitting between them. Germline V lookup: CDR1 LNHDA, CDR2 SQIVND (reference sequence). The CDR3 spells CASSPQGSGYLGYNSPLHF. CDR3 DNA: TGTGCCAGTAGTCCGCAGGGGTCAGGGTATCTAGGGTATAATTCACCCCTCCACTTT.

The rearrangement uses TRBV20-1 and TRBJ1-1, with unresolved D. The V end was cut by 3 bases, the J end by 5 bases, with 7 bases between. The length of the CDR3 is 11 residues. Germline values: CDR1 DFQATT, CDR2 SNEGSKA (reference sequence). In nucleotides, the CDR3 is TGCAGTGCTAGGGGGAGGACTGAAGCTTTCTTT. Translation: CSARGRTEAFF.

The chain has TRBV2 and TRBJ2-5, with a tentative D call TRBD2 (6 bases). The germline V and J ends were trimmed by 4 bases and 2 bases, with 8 bases remaining between them. Germline CDR1 reads SNHLY; CDR2 reads FYNNEI. The CDR3 contains 13 residues. The CDR3 coding sequence is TGTGCCAGCAGTGGCGGGGTACAAGAGACCCAGTACTTC. Amino acids: CASSGGVQETQYF. Filled out from reference TRBV2 and TRBJ2-5, the complete variable domain reads EPEVTQTPSHQVTQMGQEVILRCVPISNHLYFYWYRQILGQKVEFLVSFYNNEISEKSEIFDDQFSVERPDGSNFTLKIRSTKLEDSAMYFCASSGGVQETQYFGPGTRLLVL.

This clone turned up a few times. The genes are TRBV15 and TRBJ1-1; no clear D gene. Germline assignment: CDR1 LNHNV and CDR2 YYDKDF (reference sequence). The germline V and J ends were trimmed by 3 bases and 1 base, with 9 bases remaining between them. This CDR3 comprises 14 residues. The CDR3 sequence is CATSSPAGNTEAFF. CDR3 nucleotide sequence: TGTGCCACCAGCAGCCCCGCGGGGAACACTGAAGCTTTCTTT.

This chain connects TRBV2 to TRBJ1-6; D possibly corresponds to TRBD1 (6 bases). Trimming took off 6 bases at V and 8 bases at J, with 14 bases between the two ends. The germline V gene encodes CDR1 SNHLY and CDR2 FYNNEI. The CDR3 length is 14 residues. CDR3 DNA: TGTGCCAGCAGAGCAGGGGCGTGGGATTCACCCCTCCACTTT. Encoded protein: CASRAGAWDSPLHF.

The rearrangement links TRBV29-1 to TRBJ1-4; D is unresolved. CDR3 size: 12 residues. The germline V and J ends were trimmed by 4 bases and 7 bases, with 10 bases remaining between them. Germline lookup yields CDR1 SQVTM and CDR2 ANQGSEA. CDR3 protein: CSVAWSGEKLFF. CDR3 bases: TGCAGCGTTGCTTGGAGCGGTGAAAAACTGTTTTTT.

This clone was counted only a few times. This chain links TRBV3-1 (or the pseudogene TRBV3-2) with TRBJ1-1; a weak D match, TRBD1 (6 bases). The germline V gene encodes CDR1 LGHDT and CDR2 YNNKEL (reference sequence). V was shortened by 2 bases and J by 5 bases, with 12 bases between the two germline ends. The CDR3 has 14 amino acids. CDR3 residues: CASSQHREGTEAFF. The CDR3, as DNA: TGTGCCAGCAGCCAACACAGGGAAGGGACTGAAGCTTTCTTT.

This clone was seen just once. The rearrangement uses TRBV5-5 and TRBJ1-3; 7 bases are shared with TRBD1. This CDR3 is 14 amino acids long. CDR1 is SGHKS and CDR2 is YYEKEE in the germline V gene (reference sequence). Trimming at V came to 8 bases and at J to 0 bases, leaving 5 bases not matched to a gene. The CDR3 loop reads CASTSGGSGNTIYF. CDR3 coding DNA: TGTGCCAGTACCTCAGGGGGCTCTGGAAACACCATATATTTT.

V gene TRBV5-5 combines with J gene TRBJ2-2; TRBD1 agrees at 8 bases. Per the germline V gene, CDR1 is SGHKS and CDR2 is YYEKEE (reference sequence). V was pared by 4 bases and J by 7 bases, with 12 bases of the junction left unmatched. The CDR3 covers 16 residues. The CDR3 protein is CASSPQGTGWIGELFF. The CDR3 region has the DNA TGTGCCAGCAGCCCCCAGGGGACAGGCTGGATCGGGGAGCTGTTTTTT.

The rearrangement links TRBV7-8 to TRBJ1-6; unclear D gene. The CDR3 is 17 residues long. The germline V gene has CDR1 SGHVS and CDR2 FQNEAQ. The ends were cut back, 5 bases at V and 0 bases at J, with 14 bases in the middle. CDR3 DNA: TGTGCCAGCAGCGTTTCACAGCTGAGCTCCTATAATTCACCCCTCCACTTT. Encoded protein: CASSVSQLSSYNSPLHF. Full variable domain (remainder filled in from reference TRBV7-8 and TRBJ1-6): GAGVSQSPRYKVAKRGQDVALRCDPISGHVSLFWYQQALGQGPEFLTYFQNEAQLDKSGLPSDRFFAERPEGSVSTLKIQRTQQEDSAVYLCASSVSQLSSYNSPLHFGNGTRLTVT.

The chain uses TRBV9 and TRBJ1-3; perhaps TRBD1 as D (6 bases). The V gene lost 3 bases and the J gene lost 0 bases, with 7 bases spanning the gap. Germline V gives CDR1 SGDLS, CDR2 YYNGEE. The CDR3 is 14 amino acids. CDR3 loop: CASSDRDSGNTIYF. The CDR3 coding sequence is TGTGCCAGCAGCGACAGGGACTCTGGAAACACCATATATTTT.